This is a list of T cell receptor beta chains from one sample in a study of blood T cell repertoires in COVID-19. Here immunoSEQ multiplex PCR was the method, and the copy in TCRdb shows in-frame clones only, minus some. In the table there are about 150,000 clones, approximately 85% of which are singletons. Sequenced sample: PBMCs or T cells enriched from blood (not recorded which). All receptors derive from a woman between 50 and 59 years old with acute COVID-19. The CDR3 runs from the conserved cysteine through the conserved F or W. A D gene is named only where the DNA matches it firmly. For some rows the clone size is stated as once, few or many, or as a class when expanded; others skip it.

NA | TRBD1 | TRBJ1-5 | TRBV28 | CASSGTGINQPQHF | TGTGCCAGTTCCGGGACAGGGATCAATCAGCCCCAGCATTTT
NA | NA | TRBJ1-3 | TRBV14 | CASSQDWGRVTGNTIYF | TGTGCCAGCAGCCAAGATTGGGGCAGGGTAACTGGAAACACCATATATTTT
NA | NA | TRBJ2-7 | TRBV9 | CASSVASGNFYEQYF | TGTGCCAGCAGCGTGGCATCAGGGAACTTCTACGAGCAGTACTTC
NA | NA | TRBJ1-2 | TRBV7-6 | CASSLFSGGPYGYTF | TGTGCCAGCAGCTTGTTTAGCGGGGGCCCCTATGGCTACACCTTC
NA | TRBD1 | TRBJ1-5 | TRBV19 | CASSTSGTASNQPQHF | TGTGCCAGTAGTACCTCCGGGACAGCTTCGAATCAGCCCCAGCATTTT
NA | TRBD1 | TRBJ1-3 | TRBV5-8 | CASSSLTGMPGNTIYF | TGTGCCAGCAGCAGCTTGACAGGGATGCCTGGAAACACCATATATTTT
NA | TRBD2 | TRBJ2-3 | TRBV11-3 | CASSSGLAGAGGTDTQYF | TGTGCCAGCAGCTCCGGACTAGCGGGAGCGGGTGGCACAGATACGCAGTATTTT
NA | NA | TRBJ1-4 | TRBV6-5 | CASSSTGINEKLFF | TGTGCCAGCAGTTCCACGGGGATCAATGAAAAACTGTTTTTT
NA | TRBD1 | TRBJ2-3 | TRBV7-9 | CASSSLLGQGLMNTQYF | TGTGCCAGCAGCTCACTCCTGGGACAGGGCCTTATGAATACGCAGTATTTT
NA | NA | TRBJ1-6 | TRBV7-8 | CASSLVGGANSPLHF | TGTGCCAGCAGCTTAGTAGGGGGGGCCAATTCACCCCTCCACTTT
NA | TRBD2 | TRBJ2-7 | TRBV7-2 | CASSSAGGTHEQYF | TGTGCCAGCAGCTCTGCGGGAGGCACCCACGAGCAGTACTTC
NA | TRBD1 | TRBJ2-3 | TRBV29-1 | CSFQRGRDRLTDTQYF | TGCAGCTTTCAAAGGGGCCGGGACAGACTCACAGATACGCAGTATTTT
NA | TRBD1 | TRBJ2-5 | TRBV6-5 | CASSANRGVQETQYF | TGTGCCAGCAGCGCCAACAGGGGGGTCCAAGAGACCCAGTACTTC
NA | TRBD2 | TRBJ2-3 | TRBV2 | CASSENSGRSDTQYF | TGTGCCAGCAGTGAAAATAGCGGGAGGTCAGATACGCAGTATTTT
NA | TRBD2 | TRBJ2-3 | TRBV9 | CASSPRTSRDTQYF | TGTGCCAGCAGCCCCAGGACTAGCCGAGATACGCAGTATTTT
NA | NA | TRBJ1-3 | TRBV11-3 | CASSYQQIYSGNTIYF | TGTGCCAGCAGCTACCAACAGATTTACTCTGGAAACACCATATATTTT
once | NA | TRBJ1-4 | TRBV30 | CAQTQGSPEEKLFF | TGTGCCCAAACCCAGGGCAGCCCTGAAGAAAAACTGTTTTTT
NA | TRBD2 | TRBJ2-7 | TRBV19 | CASGTSGSSYEQYF | TGTGCCAGCGGGACTAGCGGGAGCTCCTACGAGCAGTACTTC
NA | NA | TRBJ1-6 | TRBV5-1 | CASSLVVQGGNSPLHF | TGCGCCAGCAGCTTGGTTGTACAGGGCGGTAATTCACCCCTCCACTTT
NA | TRBD1 | TRBJ1-5 | TRBV25-1 | CASSETGGNQPQHF | TGTGCCAGCAGTGAGACAGGGGGGAATCAGCCCCAGCATTTT
NA | NA | TRBJ2-7 | TRBV27 | CASSRDLRMDEQYF | TGTGCCAGCAGTCGCGACCTCAGGATGGATGAGCAGTACTTC
NA | TRBD1 | TRBJ2-7 | TRBV5-3 | CARSPRDRDHEQYF | TGTGCCAGAAGCCCCCGGGACAGGGACCACGAGCAGTACTTC
NA | NA | TRBJ2-1 | TRBV2 | CASSAARGAYNEQFF | TGTGCCAGCAGCGCCGCTAGAGGAGCGTACAATGAGCAGTTCTTC
NA | NA | TRBJ2-7 | TRBV6-5 | CAGPGYAYEQYF | TGTGCCGGGCCAGGATATGCCTACGAGCAGTACTTC
NA | NA | TRBJ2-1 | TRBV2 | CASRELSSYNEQFF | TGTGCCAGCAGAGAACTAAGCTCCTACAATGAGCAGTTCTTC
NA | TRBD1 | TRBJ2-3 | TRBV30 | CAWSGQGADTQYF | TGTGCCTGGAGCGGACAGGGCGCAGATACGCAGTATTTT
NA | TRBD1 | TRBJ1-3 | TRBV3-1/TRBV3-2 | CASSQGGGQGRFSGNTIYF | TGTGCCAGCAGCCAAGGAGGAGGACAGGGGCGTTTCTCTGGAAACACCATATATTTT
NA | TRBD2 | TRBJ2-1 | TRBV9 | CASSVAPLVLAGDNEQFF | TGTGCCAGCAGCGTAGCCCCTCTAGTCCTAGCGGGAGACAATGAGCAGTTCTTC
NA | NA | TRBJ1-1 | TRBV27 | CASRGLGLETEAFF | TGTGCCAGCAGGGGGCTGGGGTTAGAAACTGAAGCTTTCTTT
NA | TRBD2 | TRBJ2-5 | TRBV7-9 | CASSLTLSGSTETQYF | TGTGCCAGCAGCTTAACCCTCAGCGGGAGTACAGAGACCCAGTACTTC
few | TRBD1 | TRBJ1-1 | TRBV4-2 | CASSQDYRGTEAFF | TGTGCCAGCAGCCAAGATTACAGGGGCACTGAAGCTTTCTTT
NA | TRBD2 | TRBJ2-1 | TRBV7-3 | CASSLRTSGSNEQFF | TGTGCCAGCAGCTTACGAACTAGCGGGAGTAATGAGCAGTTCTTC
NA | NA | TRBJ2-5 | TRBV6-5 | CASSQPRETQYF | TGTGCCAGCAGTCAACCCCGGGAGACCCAGTACTTC
NA | TRBD2 | TRBJ2-1 | TRBV15 | CATREVAYNEQFF | TGTGCCACACGGGAGGTCGCCTACAATGAGCAGTTCTTC
NA | TRBD1 | TRBJ1-1 | TRBV27 | CASSLVAGTGVAFF | TGTGCCAGCAGTTTGGTCGCCGGGACAGGGGTGGCTTTCTTT
NA | TRBD2 | TRBJ2-7 | TRBV7-3 | CASSLYVAAGGHEQYF | TGTGCCAGCAGCTTATACGTAGCAGCGGGAGGGCACGAGCAGTACTTC
NA | NA | TRBJ1-5 | TRBV21-1 | CASSAGDQPQHF | TGTGCCAGCAGCGCCGGGGATCAGCCCCAGCATTTT
NA | NA | TRBJ1-1 | TRBV19 | CASSTPQGRNTEAFF | TGTGCCAGTAGTACCCCGCAGGGGCGGAACACTGAAGCTTTCTTT
NA | TRBD2 | TRBJ2-1 | TRBV28 | CASSTSGRGSYNEQFF | TGTGCCAGCAGTACTAGCGGGAGAGGGTCCTACAATGAGCAGTTCTTC
NA | NA | TRBJ1-5 | TRBV19 | CASRIQGSDQPQHF | TGTGCCAGTAGAATACAGGGTTCCGATCAGCCCCAGCATTTT
NA | NA | TRBJ1-1 | TRBV20-1 | CSAGRDTEAFF | TGCAGTGCTGGCCGGGACACTGAAGCTTTCTTT
NA | TRBD1 | TRBJ1-2 | TRBV6-1 | CASSELGQDYGYTF | TGTGCCAGCAGTGAATTAGGACAGGACTATGGCTACACCTTC